The sequence of this T cell receptor (beta chain) was determined in a study of blood T cell repertoires in COVID-19. Whole-study context: COVID-19 samples collected from the United States, Italy and Spain covered acute and convalescent phases.

The CDR3 covers 17 residues. After removal of 4 bases from V and 7 bases from J, the junction contained 17 bases not matched to a gene. Germline V gene data show CDR1 as SGHRS and CDR2 as YFSETQ. Per the study methods: Nucleated cell counts were estimated from reference gene primer amplification. Sequenced by immunoSEQ multiplex PCR; TCRdb stores in-frame clones only, minus some. That table gives V, J and clone size, and the DNA gave D and trimming. The sample records fewer than 200,000 clones, approximately 85% being singletons. Sequenced input: peripheral blood. This receptor was obtained from a woman in her fifties or sixties with acute or convalescent COVID-19. The rearrangement links TRBV5-1 to TRBJ2-1; 7 bases match TRBD2. This chain's CDR3 is CASSPQTGRVGGNEQFF. DNA for the CDR3: TGCGCCAGCAGCCCCCAGACGGGCAGGGTGGGAGGGAATGAGCAGTTCTTC.